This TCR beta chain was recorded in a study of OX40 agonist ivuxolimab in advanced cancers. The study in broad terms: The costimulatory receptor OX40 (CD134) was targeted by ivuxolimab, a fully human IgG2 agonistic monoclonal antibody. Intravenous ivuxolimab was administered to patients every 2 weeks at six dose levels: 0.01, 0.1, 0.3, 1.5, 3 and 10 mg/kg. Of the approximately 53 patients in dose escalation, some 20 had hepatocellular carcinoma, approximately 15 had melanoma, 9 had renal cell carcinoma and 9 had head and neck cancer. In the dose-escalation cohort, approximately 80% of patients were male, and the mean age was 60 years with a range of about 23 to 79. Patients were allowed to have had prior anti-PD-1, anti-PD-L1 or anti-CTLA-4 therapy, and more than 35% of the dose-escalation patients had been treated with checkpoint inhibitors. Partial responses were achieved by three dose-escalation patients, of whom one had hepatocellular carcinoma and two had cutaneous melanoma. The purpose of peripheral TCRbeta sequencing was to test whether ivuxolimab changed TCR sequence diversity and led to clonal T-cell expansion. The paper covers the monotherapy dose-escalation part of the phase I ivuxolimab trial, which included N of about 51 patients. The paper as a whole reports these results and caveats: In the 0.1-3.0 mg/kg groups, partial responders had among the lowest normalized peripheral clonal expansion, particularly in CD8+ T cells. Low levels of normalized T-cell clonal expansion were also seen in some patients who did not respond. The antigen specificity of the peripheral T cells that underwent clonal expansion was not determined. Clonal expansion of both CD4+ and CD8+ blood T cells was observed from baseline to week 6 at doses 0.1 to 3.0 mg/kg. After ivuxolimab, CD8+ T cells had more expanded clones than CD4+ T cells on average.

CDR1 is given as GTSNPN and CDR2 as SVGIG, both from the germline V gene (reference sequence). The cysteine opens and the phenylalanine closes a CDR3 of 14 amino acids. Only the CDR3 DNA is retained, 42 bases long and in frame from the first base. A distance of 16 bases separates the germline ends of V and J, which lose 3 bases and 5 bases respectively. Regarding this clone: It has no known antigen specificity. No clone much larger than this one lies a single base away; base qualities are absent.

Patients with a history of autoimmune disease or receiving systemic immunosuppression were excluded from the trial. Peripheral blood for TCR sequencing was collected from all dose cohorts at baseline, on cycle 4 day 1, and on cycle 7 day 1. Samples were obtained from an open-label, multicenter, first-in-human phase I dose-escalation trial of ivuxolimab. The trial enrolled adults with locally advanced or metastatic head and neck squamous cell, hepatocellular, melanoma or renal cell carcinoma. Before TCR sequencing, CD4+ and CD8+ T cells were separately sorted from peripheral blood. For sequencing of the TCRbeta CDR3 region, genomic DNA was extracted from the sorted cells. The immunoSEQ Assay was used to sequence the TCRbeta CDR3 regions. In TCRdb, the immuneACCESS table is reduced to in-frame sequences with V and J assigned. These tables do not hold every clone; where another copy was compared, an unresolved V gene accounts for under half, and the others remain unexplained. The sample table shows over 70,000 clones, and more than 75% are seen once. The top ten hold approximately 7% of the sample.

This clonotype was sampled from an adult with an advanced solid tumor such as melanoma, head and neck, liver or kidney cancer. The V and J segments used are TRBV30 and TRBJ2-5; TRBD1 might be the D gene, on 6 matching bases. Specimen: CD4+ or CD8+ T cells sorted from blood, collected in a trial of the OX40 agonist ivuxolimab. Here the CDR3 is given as CAWRRRGAGETQYF. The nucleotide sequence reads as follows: TGTGCCTGGAGGCGCAGGGGCGCTGGGGAGACCCAGTACTTC.